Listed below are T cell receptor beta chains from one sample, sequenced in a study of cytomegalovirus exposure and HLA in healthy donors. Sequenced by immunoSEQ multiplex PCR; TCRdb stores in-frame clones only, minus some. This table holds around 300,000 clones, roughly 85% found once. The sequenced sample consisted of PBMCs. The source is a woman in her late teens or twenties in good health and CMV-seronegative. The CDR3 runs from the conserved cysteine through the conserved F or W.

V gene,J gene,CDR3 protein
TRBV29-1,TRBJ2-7,CSVEGQAYEQYF
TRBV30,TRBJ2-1,CAWYDSGTANSYNEQFF
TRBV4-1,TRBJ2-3,CASSQGITGSYGTDTQYF
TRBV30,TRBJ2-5,CAWSVRSGRPGETQYF
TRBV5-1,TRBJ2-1,CASSFGTSGTNEQFF
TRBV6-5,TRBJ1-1,CASSYERGRHEAFF
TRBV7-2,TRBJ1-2,CASSPDRVGGYTF
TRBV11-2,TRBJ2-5,CASSSTGAGVKTQYF
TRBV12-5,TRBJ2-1,CASGLTGINEQFF
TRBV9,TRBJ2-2,CASSVNFFTGELFF
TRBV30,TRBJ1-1,CAWMPRGTEAFF
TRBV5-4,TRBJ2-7,CASSLWPYEQYF
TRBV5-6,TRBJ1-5,CASSLDAGGRGQPQHF
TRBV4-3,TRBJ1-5,CASSPRHPVHPAGNQPQHF
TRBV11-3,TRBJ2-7,CASRLGQFSSYEQYF
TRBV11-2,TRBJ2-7,CASSLISGAAYEQYF
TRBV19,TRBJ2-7,CASSVGTGASEQYF
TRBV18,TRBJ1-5,CASSPPGGRTNQPQHF
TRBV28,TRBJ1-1,CASSSQGNTEAFF
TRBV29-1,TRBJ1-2,CSVRGLTNYGYTF
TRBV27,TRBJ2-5,CASSLKFPRETVGGNVRETQYF
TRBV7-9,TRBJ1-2,CASSLAGGSEDYGYTF
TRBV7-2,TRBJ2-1,CASRVAGVDEQFF
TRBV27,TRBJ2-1,CASSFSWSRGSPYNEQFF
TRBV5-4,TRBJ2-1,CASSLSGGLNNEQFF
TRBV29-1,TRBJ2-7,CSVEASGGAEYEQYF
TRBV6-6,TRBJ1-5,CASSYGQFMSNQPQHF